One sample yielded the 17 T cell receptor beta chains listed below, sequenced in a study of lymphopenia after photon versus proton radiotherapy. Clones were sequenced by immunoSEQ multiplex PCR, and TCRdb holds only the in-frame ones, with some missing. The sample records over 50,000 clones, more than 75% being singletons. Here the sequenced sample was peripheral blood, taken from a patient treated with photon-based radiotherapy. Every receptor here comes from a man in his forties with gastric cancer.

The CDR3 nucleotides are TGCGCCAGCAGCTTGGCGGCTAGCGGGGGTGAAGATACGCAGTATTTT. Translating gives CASSLAASGGEDTQYF. The chain recombines TRBV5-1 with TRBJ2-3; the match to TRBD2 covers 10 bases. Germline V gene sequence: CDR1 SGHRS, CDR2 YFSETQ. This CDR3 is 16 amino acids long. V gave up 0 bases and J gave up 5 bases; unmatched junction bases: 6.

The chain combines TRBV19 with TRBJ1-6; no firm D call. CDR1 LNHDA and CDR2 SQIVND come from the germline V gene (reference sequence). The V end was cut by 0 bases, the J end by 10 bases, with 10 bases between. CDR3 length: 14 amino acids. The CDR3 region is CASSIDRAGSPLHF. The DNA of the CDR3 is TGTGCCAGTAGTATAGATCGGGCTGGGTCACCCCTCCACTTT.

The rearrangement links TRBV30 to TRBJ1-5, with no clear D. Trimming pared 1 base from V and 6 bases from J, leaving 13 bases between. CDR3 length: 14 residues. The V gene's germline CDR1 is GTSNPN and CDR2 SVGIG (reference sequence). In DNA, the CDR3 is TGTGCCTGGAGTGCAGATAAGCCAAGTCAGCCCCAGCATTTT. Protein product: CAWSADKPSQPQHF.

V usage is TRBV6-4 and J usage is TRBJ1-2; D remains ambiguous. Trimming cost V 4 bases and J 7 bases, with 19 bases left between them. This CDR3 spans 15 amino acids. CDR1 is MRHNA, CDR2 SNTAGT, per germline. CDR3 residues: CASSAPFAGSGGYTF. DNA for the CDR3: TGTGCCAGCAGTGCCCCTTTTGCGGGGAGCGGTGGCTACACCTTC.

The chain joins TRBV7-2 to TRBJ1-2; D not certain. The V end was cut by 0 bases, the J end by 8 bases, with 13 bases between. CDR3 length equals 14 residues. From germline, CDR1 is SGHTA and CDR2 FQGNSA. In nucleotides, the CDR3 is TGTGCCAGCAGCTTAGCGCCCTCCGGGGTCGGCTACACCTTC. It translates to CASSLAPSGVGYTF.

The chain uses TRBV27 and TRBJ1-5; a possible D gene is TRBD1 (5 bases). Germline loops: CDR1 MNHEY, CDR2 SMNVEV (reference sequence). The CDR3 contains 16 residues. V lost 5 bases and J lost 4, with 18 bases in between. DNA of the CDR3: TGTGCCAGCAGTCCCGTGGGAGGGGTCGTTAATCAGCCCCAGCATTTT. Amino acid sequence: CASSPVGGVVNQPQHF.

This clone has only one observation. The chain carries TRBV2 and TRBJ2-5; weak D call: TRBD1 (5 bases). This CDR3 is built from 11 residues. The V end was cut by 4 bases, the J end by 5 bases, with 5 bases between. The germline V gene has CDR1 SNHLY and CDR2 FYNNEI. CDR3 coding DNA: TGTGCCAGCAGTGCAGGGGAGACCCAGTACTTC. Amino acid sequence: CASSAGETQYF.

This rearrangement joins TRBV19 to TRBJ1-6, with 7 nucleotides matching TRBD1. V lost 5 bases, J lost 3 bases, and 13 bases stayed unmatched. This CDR3 has 18 residues. Germline CDR1 is LNHDA and CDR2 is SQIVND (reference sequence). The DNA for the CDR3 is TGTGCCAGTAGTCCAGCCCGGGACAGTCATAACTATAATTCACCCCTCCACTTT. This sequence encodes CASSPARDSHNYNSPLHF.

The chain joins TRBV7-9 to TRBJ2-7; D remains unclear. This CDR3 region has 12 residues. V lost 2 bases, J lost 3 bases, and 5 bases lay in between. Germline lookup yields CDR1 SEHNR and CDR2 FQNEAQ (reference sequence). The CDR3 protein is CASSLQIYEQYF. Here the CDR3 DNA reads TGTGCCAGCAGCTTACAGATCTACGAGCAGTACTTC.

In DNA, the CDR3 is TGTGCCAGCAGCTTAGCGGTGGGGACAGAAGTTAACACTGAAGCTTTCTTT. Residues: CASSLAVGTEVNTEAFF. This rearrangement joins TRBV7-9 to TRBJ1-1; 7 bases are a match to TRBD1. The V segment lost 0 bases and the J segment 2 bases; nucleotides outside the gene matches: 9. Germline values: CDR1 SEHNR, CDR2 FQNEAQ (reference sequence). The CDR3 is 17 amino acids.

About this clone itself: The sample carries other DNA sequences with the same CDR3. V is TRBV5-1 and J is TRBJ1-1; D might be TRBD1 (6 bases). The CDR3 is 14 residues long. With 4 bases removed from V and 5 bases from J, the gap between germline ends came to 15 bases. Germline-derived CDR1 and CDR2 are SGHRS and YFSETQ. The CDR3 region has the DNA TGCGCCAGCAGCCTGCGGACAGATCGGACTGAAGCTTTCTTT. Its translation: CASSLRTDRTEAFF.

The gene calls are TRBV7-9 and TRBJ2-5; 14 positions agree with TRBD2. In germline, CDR1 is SEHNR, CDR2 FQNEAQ (reference sequence). Trimming at V came to 4 bases and at J to 2 bases, leaving 3 bases not matched to a gene. The length of the CDR3 is 16 residues. The chain's CDR3 is CASSSGLAGVQETQYF. In nucleotides, the CDR3 is TGTGCCAGCAGCTCGGGACTAGCGGGGGTTCAAGAGACCCAGTACTTC.

The V and J genes are TRBV19 and TRBJ1-5; D unclear. V was trimmed by 6 bases and J by 0 bases, leaving 9 bases between them. There are 14 residues in the CDR3. Germline CDR1 reads LNHDA; CDR2 reads SQIVND (reference sequence). The CDR3 here is CASRAEISNQPQHF. Here the CDR3 DNA reads TGTGCCAGTAGGGCGGAAATTAGCAATCAGCCCCAGCATTTT.

The J gene is TRBJ2-1, the V gene TRBV4-3; 13 bases align to TRBD2. Per the germline V gene, CDR1 is LGHNA and CDR2 is YSLEER. Germline trimming cut 0 bases from V and 4 bases from J; bases unmatched to any gene: 9. The CDR3 is 19 amino acids. The CDR3 loop reads CASSQDGLAGDRWYNEQFF. The CDR3 DNA reads as TGCGCCAGCAGCCAAGACGGACTAGCGGGGGACCGGTGGTACAATGAGCAGTTCTTC.

The chain employs TRBV7-8 and TRBJ2-2, with D perhaps being TRBD1 or TRBD2 (5 bases each). Trimming shortened V by 2 bases and J by 0 bases, and 10 bases separated the two germline ends. The CDR3 runs 16 residues. Germline lookup yields CDR1 SGHVS and CDR2 FQNEAQ. CDR3 loop: CASSLYGTANTGELFF. The CDR3 region has the DNA TGTGCCAGCAGCTTATATGGGACCGCGAACACCGGGGAGCTGTTTTTT.

The genes are TRBV30 and TRBJ1-4; D call uncertain. CDR3 size: 13 residues. Germline CDR1 reads GTSNPN; CDR2 reads SVGIG (reference sequence). Deletions cut 0 bases from V and 8 bases from J, with 10 bases between. CDR3 protein: CAWSVDPREKLFF. The CDR3 bases are TGTGCCTGGAGTGTAGACCCAAGGGAAAAACTGTTTTTT.

V is TRBV7-3 and J is TRBJ2-7; 8 nucleotides match TRBD2. This CDR3 has 14 amino acids. Per the germline V gene, CDR1 is SGHTA and CDR2 is FQGTGA. Germline trimming cut 3 bases from V and 2 bases from J; bases unmatched to any gene: 3. CDR3 sequence reads: CASSFSGGAYEQYF. The CDR3 region has the DNA TGTGCCAGCAGCTTCAGCGGGGGCGCCTACGAGCAGTACTTC.